The clone carrying this TCR beta chain was seen ten or more times. This CDR3 spans 15 amino acids. Trimming removed 6 bases from V and 5 bases from J; junction bases left unmatched: 9. Germline V lookup: CDR1 MDHEN, CDR2 SYDVKM. This entry is derived from a study of T cells in Graves' hyperthyroidism and ophthalmopathy. RNA transcripts provided the source from which TCR beta CDR3 regions were amplified. Initially, a first-round RT-PCR of the TCR CDR3 employed the HTBI primer set. TCRdb re-derived calls from the multiplex PCR reads in MiXCR, one entry per CDR3 protein. Among around 380,000 distinct CDR3 sequences, roughly 12% were seen once, and the ten largest hold 20% to 25%.

What was sequenced was blood. This sequence originates from a man younger than 45 with Graves' hyperthyroidism that later progressed to Graves' ophthalmopathy. The rearrangement joins TRBV28 to TRBJ2-5; 10 bases match TRBD1. The CDR3 region has the DNA TGTGCCAGCAGGTTGCCCGGGACAGGGGAGGAGACCCAGTACTTC. This codes for CASRLPGTGEETQYF.